This TCR beta chain was captured in a study of beta chain features in type 1 diabetes. There was one heparinised blood draw per donor, averaging approximately 120 mL. The trim removed 4 bases at V and 4 bases at J, leaving 2 bases unmatched. This CDR3 has 14 residues. The germline V gene has CDR1 SEHNR and CDR2 FQNEAQ (reference sequence). Expressed TCRB transcripts were sequenced because the isolated RNA had all been reverse transcribed beforehand. Naive, central memory and regulatory T cell samples came to a mean of approximately 3.57 million reads. Using immunoSEQ multiplex PCR, the repertoire was profiled, and TCRdb retains in-frame clones only, with some absent. Of around 160,000 clones in the sample, about 10% are singletons; the top ten hold 0.7%. This clone was detected only a few times. The antigen is unknown. Notes on the study in general: Patients' naive, central memory and Treg TCRB repertoires seemed closer to one another than those of healthy donors. In all four CD4+ subsets, TCRB CDR3 length was significantly, moderately reduced in type 1 diabetes. Fewer junction insertions and more nucleotide deletions appeared in type 1 diabetes patients.

The origin of this receptor is a woman aged 25 to 39 with type 1 diabetes. Source material: central memory CD4+ T cells from blood. This sequence joins TRBV7-9 and TRBJ1-5; 9 bases match TRBD1. CDR3 sequence (DNA): TGTGCCAGCAGCTCACAGGGGGCGAATCAGCCCCAGCATTTT. Its protein is CASSSQGANQPQHF.